This T cell receptor beta chain appears in the sequencing data of a study of blood T cell repertoires in COVID-19 (dated by TCRdb to the early 2020s). In terms of the full investigation: Samples from collaborators originated in the United States, Italy and Spain and spanned both the acute and convalescent phases of COVID-19. The material from the prospective study consisted of cDNA or gDNA derived from T cells, B-cell-depleted T cells, or PBMCs. The dataset comprised deeply sampled blood TCRbeta repertoires from subjects exposed to, actively infected with, or recovered from COVID-19. A freely available public database, intended as a resource for researchers studying the immune response to SARS-CoV-2, is where the repertoires were released. The samples were drawn from two sources: the first 160 participants of the ongoing ImmuneRACE study, and 950 to 1,500 subjects contributed by 6 global collaborators. Sample metadata almost always included a de-identified subject ID, COVID-19 status, age in years and sex. Where available, HLA class I and class II types were taken from metadata supplied by the sample provider and were not determined by assay-based typing.

The CDR3 holds 11 amino acids from the cysteine to the phenylalanine. Just CDR3 DNA is preserved here, 33 bases in frame from base 1. The germline V gene gives CDR1 as SNHLY and CDR2 as FYNNEI. The junction carries 8 bases between V and J, which are trimmed by 8 bases and 3 bases respectively. A note on this clone: Which antigen it targets is not known. The record has no base qualities; no much larger clone is one base away.

Results the study describes overall, beyond this receptor: The quantity of clinical and demographic metadata differed by source and by participant and was supplied without curation.

TCRbeta CDR3 regions were amplified from genomic DNA by means of the immunoSEQ Assay, a bias-controlled multiplex PCR. The published analysis was carried out like this. Within the assay, amplification of reference gene primers was used to estimate how many nucleated cells each sample contained. To quantify the absolute abundance of each unique TCRbeta CDR3 rearrangement, sequence reads were collapsed and filtered. Productive Simpson clonality was computed per sample as the square root of Simpson's diversity index over productive rearrangements. TCRdb stores this immuneACCESS table with in-frame sequences only. Part of the clones is absent; in the studies checked, under half of the shortfall reflects unresolved V genes, and no reason is known for the rest. That table furnishes V, J and clone size, whereas the DNA furnished D and trimming. The sample table shows 150,000 to 200,000 clones, and roughly 82% are seen once. Jointly, the top ten make up about 8.4% of the sample.

Each collaborating institution followed its own protocols to collect whole blood in K2EDTA tubes. For TCRbeta analysis, collaborators shipped samples in one of three forms: frozen whole blood, isolated PBMCs, or DNA extracted from either of those sample types. This TCR was recovered from a woman in her 70s with acute or convalescent COVID-19. Recombination connected TRBV2 to TRBJ2-7; the D gene is perhaps TRBD2, from 6 matching bases. The sequencing input was peripheral blood. CDR3 region: CASGTDYEQYF. The DNA is TGTGCCAGCGGGACTGACTACGAGCAGTACTTC.